This entry lists 24 T cell receptor beta chains sequenced from one sample in a study of blood T cell repertoires in COVID-19. Here immunoSEQ multiplex PCR was the method, and the copy in TCRdb shows in-frame clones only, minus some. This sample has roughly 300,000 clones, with roughly 85% found just once. The sample comprised peripheral blood. The receptor source for this set is a human donor in a cohort sampled during active COVID-19.

The sample holds one count of this clone. The V gene is TRBV10-3, the J gene TRBJ2-2, with 8 bases that match TRBD1. V was pared by 0 bases and J by 5 bases, with 5 bases of the junction left unmatched. This CDR3 has 16 amino acids. Germline CDR1 ENHRY, CDR2 SYGVKD. The chain's CDR3 is CAISESSGGGTGELFF. The CDR3 region has the DNA TGTGCCATCAGTGAGTCGTCAGGGGGCGGGACCGGGGAGCTGTTTTTT.

This sequence joins TRBV12-3 or TRBV12-4 and TRBJ1-2, with TRBD1 matching 7 bases. This CDR3 is built from 13 residues. V lost 6 bases, J lost 1 base, and 2 bases stayed unmatched. The DNA of the CDR3 is TGTGCCAGCAGCACAGGGGTTAACTATGGCTACACCTTC. This codes for CASSTGVNYGYTF.

The gene calls are TRBV10-1 and TRBJ2-3; TRBD2 is a possible D gene (7 bases). Trimming cost V 6 bases and J 2 bases, with 12 bases left between them. The CDR3 sequence is 14 residues long. CDR1 and CDR2 (germline): WNHNN, SYGVQD (reference sequence). The CDR3 nucleotides read TGCGCCAGCAGCCACGGGGGGCCCACAGATACGCAGTATTTT. This sequence encodes CASSHGGPTDTQYF.

The chain combines TRBV5-6 with TRBJ2-7; TRBD1 matches at 9 bases. CDR3 length: 16 amino acids. The V and J ends lost 2 bases and 2 bases, in that order; junction bases with no gene match: 8. CDR1 and CDR2 (germline): SGHDT, YYEEEE. The CDR3 DNA follows: TGTGCCAGCAGCTTTTCTCCGGGACAGGGTCCCTACGAGCAGTACTTC. Translating gives CASSFSPGQGPYEQYF.

The chain has TRBV3-1 (or the pseudogene TRBV3-2) and TRBJ2-5; 10 bases match TRBD2. There are 15 residues in the CDR3. The ends lost 4 bases at V and 5 bases at J; junction bases unmatched: 7. Looked up from germline, CDR1 is LGHDT and CDR2 is YNNKEL (reference sequence). As DNA, the CDR3 is TGTGCCAGCAGCCCTCTAGCGGGGGTAGGGGAGACCCAGTACTTC. It translates to CASSPLAGVGETQYF.

The V call is TRBV7-8, the J call TRBJ1-6; 9 bases align to TRBD1. Per germline, CDR1 SGHVS and CDR2 FQNEAQ. There are 15 residues in the CDR3. V shed 5 bases and J 10 bases; nucleotides not matched to a gene: 9. This CDR3 is CASSATGTGQSPLHF. CDR3 bases: TGTGCCAGCAGCGCGACCGGGACAGGGCAATCACCCCTCCACTTT.

The chain carries TRBV2 and TRBJ1-1; TRBD1 is a possible D gene (6 bases). This CDR3 is 13 amino acids long. Looked up from germline, CDR1 is SNHLY and CDR2 is FYNNEI. V was clipped by 10 bases and J by 3 bases, with 15 bases between them. As DNA, the CDR3 is TGTGCCACCACACCTTACAGGGACACTGAAGCTTTCTTT. Protein: CATTPYRDTEAFF.

The CDR3 reads CASSLQGAGANVLTF. The CDR3 DNA follows: TGTGCCAGCAGTTTGCAAGGGGCTGGGGCCAACGTCCTGACTTTC. The chain combines TRBV6-5 with TRBJ2-6, with D tentatively TRBD1 (5 bases). CDR1 is MNHEY, CDR2 SVGAGI, per germline. Trimming pared 4 bases from V and 2 bases from J, leaving 9 bases between. There are 15 residues in the CDR3.

The chain recombines TRBV30 with TRBJ1-6, with D possibly matching TRBD1 (5 bases). Germline assignment: CDR1 GTSNPN and CDR2 SVGIG (reference sequence). V was shortened by 2 bases and J by 10 bases, with 15 bases between the two germline ends. The CDR3 loop spans 14 amino acids. This CDR3 reads CAWSRGTESSPLHF. Written as DNA, the CDR3 is TGTGCCTGGAGTCGAGGGACTGAATCATCACCCCTCCACTTT.

J is TRBJ2-6 and V is TRBV19; D gene uncertain. Germline V lookup: CDR1 LNHDA, CDR2 SQIVND (reference sequence). The CDR3 contains 14 residues. Trimming stripped 6 bases from V and 0 bases from J, with 6 bases between. CDR3 DNA: TGTGCCAGTAGATCCAGCTCTGGGGCCAACGTCCTGACTTTC. It is translated as CASRSSSGANVLTF.

This clone was counted only a few times. The chain recombines TRBV27 with TRBJ2-3; possible D gene TRBD1, 7 bases. Germline-derived CDR1 and CDR2 are MNHEY and SMNVEV (reference sequence). This CDR3 region has 15 residues. Trimming stripped 2 bases from V and 6 bases from J, with 15 bases between. The CDR3 is CASSLVRAGGDTQYF. Here the CDR3 DNA reads TGTGCCAGCAGTTTAGTCCGGGCAGGGGGGGATACGCAGTATTTT.

The chain carries TRBV9 and TRBJ1-6; no definite D call. CDR1 is SGDLS and CDR2 is YYNGEE in the germline V gene. The V end lost 0 bases, the J end lost 9 bases, and 7 bases lay between the germline ends. This CDR3 has 13 amino acids. The DNA for the CDR3 is TGTGCCAGCAGCGTAGGTGGAGGTTCACCCCTCCACTTT. Residues: CASSVGGGSPLHF.

V gene TRBV24-1 combines with J gene TRBJ2-2; TRBD2 matches 10 bases. CDR1 is KGHDR and CDR2 is SFDVKD in the germline V gene. After removal of 1 base from V and 4 bases from J, the junction contained 5 bases not matched to a gene. The length of the CDR3 is 17 residues. This CDR3 is CATSDFQRGGPTGELFF. The CDR3 nucleotides read TGTGCCACCAGTGATTTCCAGCGGGGGGGTCCCACCGGGGAGCTGTTTTTT.

The V and J genes are TRBV6-5 and TRBJ2-7, with 8 nucleotides matching TRBD1. The CDR3 covers 13 residues. Germline V lookup: CDR1 MNHEY, CDR2 SVGAGI. V gave up 3 bases and J gave up 5 bases; unmatched junction bases: 3. The CDR3 region is CASSYSDRDEQYF. Here the CDR3 DNA reads TGTGCCAGCAGTTATTCGGACAGGGACGAGCAGTACTTC.

This chain connects TRBV2 to TRBJ1-1; maybe TRBD1 (6 bases). V was trimmed by 1 base and J by 1 base, leaving 7 bases between them. Germline CDR1 reads SNHLY; CDR2 reads FYNNEI. The CDR3 loop spans 14 amino acids. This CDR3 reads CASSEEQGNTEAFF. The CDR3 bases are TGTGCCAGCAGTGAAGAACAGGGGAACACTGAAGCTTTCTTT.

This clone has only a few counts. The rearrangement links TRBV19 to TRBJ1-1, with TRBD1 identical over 9 bases. The CDR3 is made up of 13 amino acids. CDR1 LNHDA and CDR2 SQIVND come from the germline V gene (reference sequence). The ends lost 5 bases at V and 8 bases at J; junction bases unmatched: 6. The CDR3 protein is CASSFAGTGEAFF. CDR3 in DNA: TGTGCCAGTAGTTTTGCCGGGACAGGGGAAGCTTTCTTT.

The chain combines TRBV2 with TRBJ2-3; 8 bases fit TRBD2. Trimming removed 2 bases from V and 1 base from J; junction bases left unmatched: 8. Germline lookup yields CDR1 SNHLY and CDR2 FYNNEI. This CDR3 is built from 17 residues. DNA of the CDR3: TGTGCCAGCAGTGAATCCCTGGTTAGCGGGGGCACAGATACGCAGTATTTT. Its protein product is CASSESLVSGGTDTQYF.

The chain has TRBV5-1 and TRBJ1-1, with a possible D match to TRBD1 (6 bases). This CDR3 has 14 residues. CDR1 is SGHRS and CDR2 is YFSETQ in the germline V gene. The ends were cut back, 8 bases at V and 1 base at J, with 15 bases in the middle. CDR3 sequence reads: CASSIQGSNTEAFF. DNA for the CDR3: TGCGCCAGTAGTATACAGGGCTCGAACACTGAAGCTTTCTTT.

This sequence joins TRBV10-3 and TRBJ2-1, with TRBD2 matching over 15 bases. J gave up 2 bases and V 11 bases, and 10 bases lay outside the gene matches. Germline CDR1 ENHRY, CDR2 SYGVKD. The CDR3 spans 17 residues. CDR3 amino acids: CARERTSGGGTYNEQFF. CDR3 nucleotides: TGTGCCCGTGAGAGGACTAGCGGGGGGGGGACCTACAATGAGCAGTTCTTC.

The chain recombines TRBV6-5 with TRBJ1-2; possible D gene TRBD1, 5 bases. In germline, CDR1 is MNHEY, CDR2 SVGAGI. CDR3 length: 13 amino acids. The V and J ends lost 7 bases and 3 bases respectively, with 12 bases between them. CDR3 nucleotide sequence: TGTGCCAGCACCCGGGGACTCTACTATGGCTACACCTTC. This gives the protein CASTRGLYYGYTF.

The chain employs TRBV7-9 and TRBJ1-2; D call uncertain. The CDR3 runs 13 residues. Germline CDR1 SEHNR, CDR2 FQNEAQ (reference sequence). V was trimmed by 5 bases and J by 5 bases, leaving 12 bases between them. The DNA for the CDR3 is TGTGCCAGCAGCCCGGACGGAGGGTATGGCTACACCTTC. This gives the protein CASSPDGGYGYTF. The full variable domain, in which reference TRBV7-9 and TRBJ1-2 provide the parts outside the CDR3, is DTGVSQNPRHKITKRGQNVTFRCDPISEHNRLYWYRQTLGQGPEFLTYFQNEAQLEKSRLLSDRFSAERPKGSFSTLEIQRTEQGDSAMYLCASSPDGGYGYTFGSGTRLTVV.

This chain links TRBV18 with TRBJ1-2; D unclear. V dropped 3 bases and J dropped 0 bases, with 14 bases sitting between them. The CDR3 covers 16 residues. Germline CDR1 and CDR2: KGHSH and LQKENI. CDR3 region: CASSPRTDTANYGYTF. The CDR3 nucleotides are TGTGCCAGCTCACCTCGTACAGACACAGCTAACTATGGCTACACCTTC.

This chain joins TRBV27 and TRBJ1-5; D remains ambiguous. Trimming took off 4 bases at V and 5 bases at J, with 9 bases between the two ends. CDR1 is MNHEY and CDR2 is SMNVEV in the germline V gene (reference sequence). CDR3 length: 13 amino acids. The CDR3 protein is CASSSRPYQPQHF. Here the CDR3 DNA reads TGTGCCAGCAGTTCGCGCCCCTATCAGCCCCAGCATTTT.

V usage is TRBV24-1 and J usage is TRBJ2-3; 8 bases align to TRBD1. J gave up 0 bases and V 4 bases, and 14 bases lay outside the gene matches. Germline V gene lookup returns CDR1 KGHDR and CDR2 SFDVKD. The CDR3 loop spans 19 amino acids. The CDR3 region has the DNA TGTGCCACCAGTGACCGGACCGGGACAGGATTTGGAAGCACAGATACGCAGTATTTT. It is translated as CATSDRTGTGFGSTDTQYF.